Reported below is one T cell receptor (beta chain). The data derive from a study of blood T cells in healthy people across ages. Across the whole study: About one barcoded beta molecule per two T cells was the capture yield of template switching.

Primed by a sample-barcoded 5' primer and a J-beta primer mix, a second PCR proceeded for about 7 to 12 cycles. Unique molecular identifiers of 12 random nucleotides labeled each cDNA. TCRdb analysed the 5' RACE reads with MiXCR anew, one entry per CDR3 protein. The table records around 1,900,000 distinct CDR3 sequences, 35% to 50% of them present only once. The authors drew around 11 milliliters of peripheral blood from each donor. Each sample yielded at least 6 micrograms of PBMC total RNA. This CDR3 is 17 amino acids long. Germline values: CDR1 SGHTA, CDR2 FQGNSA. J gave up 5 bases and V 5 bases, and 9 bases lay outside the gene matches.

The specimen was blood. This clonotype was obtained from a human donor in good health. This sequence joins TRBV7-2 and TRBJ2-5; 15 bases agree with TRBD2. CDR3 residues: CASSRWTSGGAGETQYF. CDR3 coding DNA: TGTGCCAGCAGCCGGTGGACTAGCGGGGGGGCCGGTGAGACCCAGTACTTC. The variable domain in full, completed from reference TRBV7-2 and TRBJ2-5, reads GAGVSQSPSNKVTEKGKDVELRCDPISGHTALYWYRQSLGQGLEFLIYFQGNSAPDKSGLPSDRFSAERTGGSVSTLTIQRTQQEDSAVYLCASSRWTSGGAGETQYFGPGTRLLVL.